In its sample, the clone carrying this T cell receptor beta chain was seen once. Its antigen is unidentified. The junction had 6 bases not matched to a gene; V was cut back by 4 bases and J by 5 bases. Germline CDR1 SGHDT, CDR2 YYEEEE. This CDR3 spans 13 amino acids. Alongside a J-beta primer mix, a sample-barcoded 5' primer served in a second PCR lasting about 6 to 12 cycles. A template-switch adaptor containing 12 random nucleotides labeled each cDNA molecule. No fewer than 3 million CDR3-containing paired-end reads came from each sample. A single record per CDR3 protein comes from TCRdb applying MiXCR to the 5' RACE reads. Of roughly 680,000 distinct CDR3 sequences in the sample, under 25% were seen once. These data come from a study of blood T cells in healthy people across ages. Points from the study as a whole: With donor CMV status unknown, expanded clonotype changes were possibly confounded. Estimates drawn from one million T cells were deemed to understate diversity.

The J gene is TRBJ2-7, the V gene TRBV5-6; TRBD1 matches at 7 bases. The sample taken for sequencing was blood. This TCR was sampled from a man aged 65 to 79 in good health. Written as DNA, the CDR3 is TGTGCCAGCAGCCCACAGGGGACCCACGAGCAGTACTTC. Translation gives CASSPQGTHEQYF.